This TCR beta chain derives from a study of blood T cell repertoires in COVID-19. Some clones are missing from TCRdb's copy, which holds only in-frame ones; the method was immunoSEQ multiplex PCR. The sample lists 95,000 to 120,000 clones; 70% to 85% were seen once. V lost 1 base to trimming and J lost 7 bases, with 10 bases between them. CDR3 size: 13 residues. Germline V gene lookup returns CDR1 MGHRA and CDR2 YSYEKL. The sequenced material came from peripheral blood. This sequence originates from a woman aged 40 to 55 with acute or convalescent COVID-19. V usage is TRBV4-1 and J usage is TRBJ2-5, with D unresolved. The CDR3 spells CASSQVGPGTQYF. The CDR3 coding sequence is TGCGCCAGCAGCCAAGTGGGCCCCGGGACCCAGTACTTC.